This T cell receptor (beta chain) was sequenced for a study of Ad26.COV2.S vaccination and SARS-CoV-2 variants. Study conclusions and caveats: In vaccinated individuals, spike-specific CD8+ and CD4+ T cell responses reportedly displayed substantial breadth.

Profiling relied on immunoSEQ multiplex PCR, and the TCRdb table lists in-frame clones only, not all of them. The sample carries approximately 150,000 clones, 86% recorded once. The CDR3 totals 16 residues. CDR1 SGHAT and CDR2 FQNNGV come from the germline V gene. V shed 4 bases and J 4 bases; nucleotides not matched to a gene: 7. As for this clone: Its antigen is unknown.

This TCR was recovered from a human donor who had recovered from COVID-19. The rearrangement links TRBV11-2 to TRBJ2-2; 9 bases agree with TRBD2. Sequencing was performed on peripheral blood, taken after recovery from COVID-19. This CDR3 reads CASSSLAGRVTGELFF. DNA of the CDR3: TGTGCCAGCAGCTCGCTAGCGGGGAGGGTCACCGGGGAGCTGTTTTTT.